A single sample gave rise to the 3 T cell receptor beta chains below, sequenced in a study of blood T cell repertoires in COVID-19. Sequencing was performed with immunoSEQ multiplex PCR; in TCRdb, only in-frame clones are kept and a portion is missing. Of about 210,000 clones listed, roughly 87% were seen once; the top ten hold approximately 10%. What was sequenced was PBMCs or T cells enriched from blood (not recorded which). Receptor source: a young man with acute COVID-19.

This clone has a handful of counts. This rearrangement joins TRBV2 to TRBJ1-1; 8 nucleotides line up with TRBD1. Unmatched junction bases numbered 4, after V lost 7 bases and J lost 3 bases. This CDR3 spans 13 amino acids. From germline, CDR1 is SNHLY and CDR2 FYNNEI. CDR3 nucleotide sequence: TGTGCCAGCATACAGGGGGAGGACACTGAAGCTTTCTTT. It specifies CASIQGEDTEAFF.

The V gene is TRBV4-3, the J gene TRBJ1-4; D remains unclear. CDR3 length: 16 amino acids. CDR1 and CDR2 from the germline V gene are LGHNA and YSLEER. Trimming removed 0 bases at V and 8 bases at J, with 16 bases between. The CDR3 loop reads CASSQDKGPRGEKLFF. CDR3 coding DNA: TGCGCCAGCAGCCAAGATAAAGGCCCTCGGGGAGAAAAACTGTTTTTT.

The CDR3 here is CASSYSNEQFF. As DNA, the CDR3 is TGTGCCAGCAGCTACAGCAATGAGCAGTTCTTC. This chain links TRBV14 with TRBJ2-1; the D is unclear. This CDR3 region has 11 residues. The germline CDR1 and CDR2 sequences are SGHDN and FVKESK. Trimming shortened V by 5 bases and J by 6 bases, and 5 bases separated the two germline ends.